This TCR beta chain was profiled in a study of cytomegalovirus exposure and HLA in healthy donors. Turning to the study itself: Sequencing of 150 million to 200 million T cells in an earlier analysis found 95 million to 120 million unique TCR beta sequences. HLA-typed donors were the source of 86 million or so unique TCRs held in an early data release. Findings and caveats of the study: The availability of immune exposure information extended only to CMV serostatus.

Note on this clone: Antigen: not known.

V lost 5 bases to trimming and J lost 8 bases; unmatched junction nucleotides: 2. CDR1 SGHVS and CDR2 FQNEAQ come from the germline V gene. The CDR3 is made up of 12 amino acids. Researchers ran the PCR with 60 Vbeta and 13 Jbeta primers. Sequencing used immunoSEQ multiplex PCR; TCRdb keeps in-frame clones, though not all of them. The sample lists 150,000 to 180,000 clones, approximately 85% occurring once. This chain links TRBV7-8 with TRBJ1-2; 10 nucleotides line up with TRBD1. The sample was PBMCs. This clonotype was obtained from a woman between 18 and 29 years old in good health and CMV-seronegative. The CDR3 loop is CASSGDRGGYTF. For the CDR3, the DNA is TGTGCCAGCAGCGGGGACAGGGGCGGCTACACCTTC.